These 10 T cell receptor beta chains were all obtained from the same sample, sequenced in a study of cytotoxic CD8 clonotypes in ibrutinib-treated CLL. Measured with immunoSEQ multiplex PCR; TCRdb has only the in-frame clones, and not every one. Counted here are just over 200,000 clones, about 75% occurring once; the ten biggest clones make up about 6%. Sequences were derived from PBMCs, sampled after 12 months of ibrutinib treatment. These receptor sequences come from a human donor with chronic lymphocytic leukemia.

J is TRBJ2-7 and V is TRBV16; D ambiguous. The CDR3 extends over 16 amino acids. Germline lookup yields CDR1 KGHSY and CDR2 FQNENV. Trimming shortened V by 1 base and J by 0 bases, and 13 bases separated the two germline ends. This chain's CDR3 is CASSQFLAPNSYEQYF. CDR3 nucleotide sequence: TGTGCCAGCAGCCAATTCCTTGCACCTAACTCCTACGAGCAGTACTTC.

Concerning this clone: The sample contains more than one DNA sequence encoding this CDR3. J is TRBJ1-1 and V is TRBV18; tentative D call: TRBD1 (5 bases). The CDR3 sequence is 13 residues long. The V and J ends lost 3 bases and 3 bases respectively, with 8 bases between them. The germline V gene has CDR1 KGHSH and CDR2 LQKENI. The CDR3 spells CASSPRGDTEAFF. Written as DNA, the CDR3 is TGTGCCAGCTCACCTAGAGGGGACACTGAAGCTTTCTTT. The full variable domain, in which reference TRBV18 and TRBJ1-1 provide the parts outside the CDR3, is NAGVMQNPRHLVRRRGQEARLRCSPMKGHSHVYWYRQLPEEGLKFMVYLQKENIIDESGMPKERFSAEFPKEGPSILRIQQVVRGDSAAYFCASSPRGDTEAFFGQGTRLTVV.

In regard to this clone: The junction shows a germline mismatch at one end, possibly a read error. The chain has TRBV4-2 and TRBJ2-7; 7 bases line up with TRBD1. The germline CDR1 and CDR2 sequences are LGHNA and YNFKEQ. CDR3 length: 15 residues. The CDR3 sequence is CASSKEGQESYEQYF. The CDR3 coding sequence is TGTGCCAGCAGCAAAGAAGGACAGGAATCCTACGAGCAGTACTTC.

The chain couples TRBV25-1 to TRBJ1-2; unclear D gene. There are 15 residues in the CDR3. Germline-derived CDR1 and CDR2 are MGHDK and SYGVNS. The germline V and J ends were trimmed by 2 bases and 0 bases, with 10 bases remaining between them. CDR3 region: CASSEPSQANYGYTF. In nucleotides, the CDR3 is TGTGCCAGCAGTGAACCCAGCCAAGCTAACTATGGCTACACCTTC.

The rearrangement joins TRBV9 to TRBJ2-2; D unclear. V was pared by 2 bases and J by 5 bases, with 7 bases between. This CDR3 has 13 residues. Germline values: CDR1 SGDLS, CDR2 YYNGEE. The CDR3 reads CASSVRATGELFF. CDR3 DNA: TGTGCCAGCAGCGTTAGGGCTACCGGGGAGCTGTTTTTT.

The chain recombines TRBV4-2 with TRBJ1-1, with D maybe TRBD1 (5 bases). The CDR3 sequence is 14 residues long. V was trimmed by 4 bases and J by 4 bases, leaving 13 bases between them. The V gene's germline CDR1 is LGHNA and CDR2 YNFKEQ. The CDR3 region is CASSLNGGTTEAFF. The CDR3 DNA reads TGTGCCAGCAGCCTTAACGGGGGGACCACTGAAGCTTTCTTT.

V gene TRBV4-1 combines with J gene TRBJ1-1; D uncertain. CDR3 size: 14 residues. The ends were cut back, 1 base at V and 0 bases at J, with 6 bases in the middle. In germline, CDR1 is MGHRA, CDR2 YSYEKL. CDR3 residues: CASSQVTMNTEAFF. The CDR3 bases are TGCGCCAGCAGCCAAGTCACCATGAACACTGAAGCTTTCTTT.

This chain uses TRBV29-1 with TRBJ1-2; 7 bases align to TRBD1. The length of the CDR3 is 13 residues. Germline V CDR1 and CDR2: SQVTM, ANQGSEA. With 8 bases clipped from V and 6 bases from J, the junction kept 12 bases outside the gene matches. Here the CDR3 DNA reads TGCAGCAGCACTGGGACAGATTTAAATGGCTACACCTTC. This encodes CSSTGTDLNGYTF.

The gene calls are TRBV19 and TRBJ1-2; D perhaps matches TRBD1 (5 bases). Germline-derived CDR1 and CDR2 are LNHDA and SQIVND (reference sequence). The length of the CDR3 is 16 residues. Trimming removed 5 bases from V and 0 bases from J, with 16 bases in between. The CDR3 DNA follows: TGTGCCAGTAGTGGGGACCAACTCAGCCCTAACTATGGCTACACCTTC. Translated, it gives CASSGDQLSPNYGYTF.

CDR3 nucleotide sequence: TGTGCCAGTAGCCCGGGCTTGACGCAGTATTTT. It is translated as CASSPGLTQYF. The chain couples TRBV19 to TRBJ2-3; D is unclear. V dropped 6 bases and J dropped 9 bases, with 10 bases sitting between them. The CDR3 length is 11 residues. Germline CDR1 is LNHDA and CDR2 is SQIVND (reference sequence).